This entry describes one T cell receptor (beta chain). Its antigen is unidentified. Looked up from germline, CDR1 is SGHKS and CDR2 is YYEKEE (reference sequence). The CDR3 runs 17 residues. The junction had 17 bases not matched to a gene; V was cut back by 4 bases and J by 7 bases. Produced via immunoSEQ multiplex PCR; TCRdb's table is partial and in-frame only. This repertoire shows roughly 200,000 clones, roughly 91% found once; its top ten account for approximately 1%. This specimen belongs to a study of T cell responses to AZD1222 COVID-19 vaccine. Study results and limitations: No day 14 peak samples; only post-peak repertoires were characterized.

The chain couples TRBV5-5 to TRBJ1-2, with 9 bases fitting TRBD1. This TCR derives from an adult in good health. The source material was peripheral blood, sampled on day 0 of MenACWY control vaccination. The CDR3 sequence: CASSVAGTGSSVRGYTF. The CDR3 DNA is TGTGCCAGCAGCGTCGCCGGGACAGGGTCTTCGGTGCGTGGCTACACCTTC.